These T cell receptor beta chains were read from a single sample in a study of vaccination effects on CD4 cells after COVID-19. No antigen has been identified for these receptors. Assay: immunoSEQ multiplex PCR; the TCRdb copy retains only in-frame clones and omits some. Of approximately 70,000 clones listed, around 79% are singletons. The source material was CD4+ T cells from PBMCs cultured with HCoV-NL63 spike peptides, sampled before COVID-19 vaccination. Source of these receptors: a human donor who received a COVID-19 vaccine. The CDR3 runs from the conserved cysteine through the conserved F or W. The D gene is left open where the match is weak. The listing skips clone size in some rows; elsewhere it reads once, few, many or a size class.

CDR3 DNA: TGTGCCAGCAGTGAAGCCTTGTTGAGTACGCAGTATTTT
CDR3 protein: CASSEALLSTQYF
clone size: .
D gene: .
V gene: TRBV6-1
J gene: TRBJ2-3

CDR3 DNA: TGTGCCAGCAAAGTGACAGACCCCGGGACCCAGTACTTC
CDR3 protein: CASKVTDPGTQYF
clone size: once
D gene: .
V gene: TRBV6-5
J gene: TRBJ2-5

CDR3 DNA: TGCGCCAGCAGCTATCTGACACGGCCAGGTGATACGCAGTATTTT
CDR3 protein: CASSYLTRPGDTQYF
clone size: .
D gene: .
V gene: TRBV4-1
J gene: TRBJ2-3

CDR3 DNA: TGTGCCAGCAGTTACCGAGGGGGACTAGCATCTGAGCAGTTCTTC
CDR3 protein: CASSYRGGLASEQFF
clone size: .
D gene: TRBD2
V gene: TRBV6-2/TRBV6-3
J gene: TRBJ2-1

CDR3 DNA: TGCGCCAGCAGCCCCCTCCCGGGTAAGAACACTGAAGCTTTCTTT
CDR3 protein: CASSPLPGKNTEAFF
clone size: few
D gene: .
V gene: TRBV5-1
J gene: TRBJ1-1

CDR3 DNA: TGCAGCGGACTAGCGGGGAGCACAGATACGCAGTATTTT
CDR3 protein: CSGLAGSTDTQYF
clone size: once
D gene: TRBD2
V gene: TRBV29-1
J gene: TRBJ2-3

CDR3 DNA: TGTGCCAGCAGCGAGAGAGGAGAGGTTCAAGAGACCCAGTACTTC
CDR3 protein: CASSERGEVQETQYF
clone size: .
D gene: .
V gene: TRBV7-2
J gene: TRBJ2-5

CDR3 DNA: TGCGCCAGCTATAATTTTGGGGGGACAGATACGCAGTATTTT
CDR3 protein: CASYNFGGTDTQYF
clone size: .
D gene: .
V gene: TRBV5-1
J gene: TRBJ2-3

CDR3 DNA: TGTGCCAGCAGCACAGGGTTGGGAGAGACCCAGTACTTC
CDR3 protein: CASSTGLGETQYF
clone size: once
D gene: .
V gene: TRBV12-3/TRBV12-4
J gene: TRBJ2-5

CDR3 DNA: TGTGCCAGCTGGGGGGCGGGAAATAGCAATCAGCCCCAGCATTTT
CDR3 protein: CASWGAGNSNQPQHF
clone size: few
D gene: .
V gene: TRBV28
J gene: TRBJ1-5

CDR3 DNA: TGTGCTAGTGGTCCATCAGGCTCTGGAAACACCATATATTTT
CDR3 protein: CASGPSGSGNTIYF
clone size: .
D gene: .
V gene: TRBV12-5
J gene: TRBJ1-3

CDR3 DNA: TGCGCCAGCAGCAGTCCTAGCGGCACCGGGGAGCTGTTTTTT
CDR3 protein: CASSSPSGTGELFF
clone size: .
D gene: TRBD2
V gene: TRBV5-1
J gene: TRBJ2-2

CDR3 DNA: TGTGCCTGGAGTAACCCCGGGACAGTTAACACCGGGGAGCTGTTTTTT
CDR3 protein: CAWSNPGTVNTGELFF
clone size: .
D gene: TRBD1
V gene: TRBV30
J gene: TRBJ2-2

CDR3 DNA: TGCGCCAGCAGTGACTTGTCTTGGCAGGCAAACACCGGGGAGCTGTTTTTT
CDR3 protein: CASSDLSWQANTGELFF
clone size: .
D gene: .
V gene: TRBV10-1
J gene: TRBJ2-2

CDR3 DNA: TGTGCCACCAGTGCCGACGGACAGGGCTACGGCTACACCTTC
CDR3 protein: CATSADGQGYGYTF
clone size: .
D gene: TRBD1
V gene: TRBV24-1
J gene: TRBJ1-2

CDR3 DNA: TGCGCCAGCAGTTTACCACAGGGGGTCCCCCAAGAGACCCAGTACTTC
CDR3 protein: CASSLPQGVPQETQYF
clone size: .
D gene: TRBD1
V gene: TRBV5-1
J gene: TRBJ2-5

CDR3 DNA: TGTGCCAGCAGCCAAGATCGCGCGCTCCGATGGTTCTTC
CDR3 protein: CASSQDRALRWFF
clone size: many
D gene: .
V gene: TRBV14
J gene: TRBJ2-1

CDR3 DNA: TGTGCCATCAGCAAGGGACAAGAGGTGGGAGGCTACACCTTC
CDR3 protein: CAISKGQEVGGYTF
clone size: .
D gene: .
V gene: TRBV10-3
J gene: TRBJ1-2

CDR3 DNA: TGTGCCAGCAACAACAGGGCTGGGAACACTGAAGCTTTCTTT
CDR3 protein: CASNNRAGNTEAFF
clone size: .
D gene: .
V gene: TRBV7-9
J gene: TRBJ1-1

CDR3 DNA: TGTGCCAGCGGCCAGGGGGCCGGGGAGCTGTTTTTT
CDR3 protein: CASGQGAGELFF
clone size: .
D gene: TRBD1
V gene: TRBV12-3/TRBV12-4
J gene: TRBJ2-2

CDR3 DNA: TGTGCCAGTAGTACCACTTACACCCTACTAGACCGGGCCGGGGAGCTGTTTTTT
CDR3 protein: CASSTTYTLLDRAGELFF
clone size: .
D gene: .
V gene: TRBV19
J gene: TRBJ2-2

CDR3 DNA: TGTGCCAGCAGCCCCTGGACTAGCGGGGGGGCCGTTACGCAGTATTTT
CDR3 protein: CASSPWTSGGAVTQYF
clone size: .
D gene: TRBD2
V gene: TRBV7-2
J gene: TRBJ2-3

CDR3 DNA: TGTGCCAGCCGACAGGGCTCCTACAATGAGCAGTTCTTC
CDR3 protein: CASRQGSYNEQFF
clone size: .
D gene: TRBD1
V gene: TRBV6-5
J gene: TRBJ2-1

CDR3 DNA: TGTGCCAGCAGCGGCAGGGGGCTGGGCTATGGCTACACCTTC
CDR3 protein: CASSGRGLGYGYTF
clone size: .
D gene: TRBD1
V gene: TRBV9
J gene: TRBJ1-2

CDR3 DNA: TGTGCCAGCAGTTTGGGCAGGGGGCAAGAGACCCAGTACTTC
CDR3 protein: CASSLGRGQETQYF
clone size: few
D gene: TRBD1
V gene: TRBV27
J gene: TRBJ2-5

CDR3 DNA: TGTGCCAGCAGTTACGACAGCCACACTGAAGCTTTCTTT
CDR3 protein: CASSYDSHTEAFF
clone size: .
D gene: .
V gene: TRBV6-5
J gene: TRBJ1-1

CDR3 DNA: TGTGCCAGTAGTATAGAGGGAGTCGGGGGCTACACCTTC
CDR3 protein: CASSIEGVGGYTF
clone size: .
D gene: .
V gene: TRBV19
J gene: TRBJ1-2

CDR3 DNA: TGTGCCAGCTCACCCGGACAGTTAAGCACAGATACGCAGTATTTT
CDR3 protein: CASSPGQLSTDTQYF
clone size: .
D gene: .
V gene: TRBV18
J gene: TRBJ2-3

CDR3 DNA: TGTGCCACCAGCAGAGATCAGGGGGCACAGGGAAACATTCAGTACTTC
CDR3 protein: CATSRDQGAQGNIQYF
clone size: .
D gene: TRBD1
V gene: TRBV15
J gene: TRBJ2-4

CDR3 DNA: TGTGCCAGCAGTGGTCGGGACAGGGGGTTTAGTAATTCACCCCTCCACTTT
CDR3 protein: CASSGRDRGFSNSPLHF
clone size: .
D gene: TRBD1
V gene: TRBV6-1
J gene: TRBJ1-6

CDR3 DNA: TGTGCCTGGAGCCACAGGGATAATCAGCCCCAGCATTTT
CDR3 protein: CAWSHRDNQPQHF
clone size: few
D gene: .
V gene: TRBV30
J gene: TRBJ1-5

CDR3 DNA: TGTGCCAGCAGGAGGGGAGATCAGCCCCAGCATTTT
CDR3 protein: CASRRGDQPQHF
clone size: once
D gene: .
V gene: TRBV2
J gene: TRBJ1-5

CDR3 DNA: TGTGCCAGCAGTGCCCCGACAGGGATTTCTAACTATGGCTACACCTTC
CDR3 protein: CASSAPTGISNYGYTF
clone size: .
D gene: TRBD1
V gene: TRBV6-1
J gene: TRBJ1-2

CDR3 DNA: TGTGCCACCATCACGGGACAGGGGAACTATGGCTACACCTTC
CDR3 protein: CATITGQGNYGYTF
clone size: once
D gene: TRBD1
V gene: TRBV6-5
J gene: TRBJ1-2

CDR3 DNA: TGTGCCAGCACCCCCCCAGGAGGAGGTTGGGGCGGGGGGATAGATACGCAGTATTTT
CDR3 protein: CASTPPGGGWGGGIDTQYF
clone size: .
D gene: TRBD2
V gene: TRBV7-8
J gene: TRBJ2-3

CDR3 DNA: TGTGCCAGCAGACTAAGCGGGGATACAGATACGCAGTATTTT
CDR3 protein: CASRLSGDTDTQYF
clone size: .
D gene: TRBD2
V gene: TRBV7-2
J gene: TRBJ2-3

CDR3 DNA: TGTGCCAGCAGTTACCTGCGGGGGGGGCGAGAGACCCAGTACTTC
CDR3 protein: CASSYLRGGRETQYF
clone size: .
D gene: TRBD2
V gene: TRBV6-5
J gene: TRBJ2-5

CDR3 DNA: TGTGCCAGCTCACCAGGGACTAGCGGGGGGGCCTTGGGTGAGCAGTTCTTC
CDR3 protein: CASSPGTSGGALGEQFF
clone size: .
D gene: TRBD2
V gene: TRBV18
J gene: TRBJ2-1

CDR3 DNA: TGTGCCAGCAGCGTCCCCAGCTCCTACAATGAGCAGTTCTTC
CDR3 protein: CASSVPSSYNEQFF
clone size: .
D gene: .
V gene: TRBV9
J gene: TRBJ2-1

CDR3 DNA: TGTGCCACCAGTGATCCCCCGGGAGGAGACGGGGAGACCCAGTACTTC
CDR3 protein: CATSDPPGGDGETQYF
clone size: .
D gene: TRBD2
V gene: TRBV24-1
J gene: TRBJ2-5

CDR3 DNA: TGTGCCAGCAGAATACTCGGGACGGCGAACTATGGCTACACCTTC
CDR3 protein: CASRILGTANYGYTF
clone size: .
D gene: .
V gene: TRBV28
J gene: TRBJ1-2

CDR3 DNA: TGTGCCAGCAGCTTCGGACAGGGCCTAGTTTCGGATACGCAGTATTTT
CDR3 protein: CASSFGQGLVSDTQYF
clone size: .
D gene: TRBD1
V gene: TRBV7-9
J gene: TRBJ2-3

CDR3 DNA: TGCGCCAGCAGTGAGACGACAGGTGCGACCGGGGAGCTGTTTTTT
CDR3 protein: CASSETTGATGELFF
clone size: .
D gene: .
V gene: TRBV10-1
J gene: TRBJ2-2

CDR3 DNA: TGTGCCAGCAGCTCCTCTTATGGCTACACCTTC
CDR3 protein: CASSSSYGYTF
clone size: few
D gene: .
V gene: TRBV11-2
J gene: TRBJ1-2

CDR3 DNA: TGTGCCAGCAGCCATCCAGACGGAGGGTGGGATTCACCCCTCCACTTT
CDR3 protein: CASSHPDGGWDSPLHF
clone size: once
D gene: .
V gene: TRBV11-3
J gene: TRBJ1-6

CDR3 DNA: TGTGCCAGCTCGTTTGAGGAGGGGGTAGTTACTGAAGCTTTCTTT
CDR3 protein: CASSFEEGVVTEAFF
clone size: .
D gene: .
V gene: TRBV2
J gene: TRBJ1-1

CDR3 DNA: TGTGCCAGCAGCCCAACGACACCCCACAATGAGCAGTTCTTC
CDR3 protein: CASSPTTPHNEQFF
clone size: .
D gene: .
V gene: TRBV7-3
J gene: TRBJ2-1

CDR3 DNA: TGTGCCAGCAGCCCCTGGACAGGGAGCTCCTACAATGAGCAGTTCTTC
CDR3 protein: CASSPWTGSSYNEQFF
clone size: .
D gene: TRBD1
V gene: TRBV7-9
J gene: TRBJ2-1

CDR3 DNA: TGTGCCAGCAGCTTAGCGGGACGGTATGGCTACACCTTC
CDR3 protein: CASSLAGRYGYTF
clone size: .
D gene: .
V gene: TRBV7-2
J gene: TRBJ1-2

CDR3 DNA: TGTGCCAGCAGCTCTGGGTCGGGGGTAGGCACAGATACGCAGTATTTT
CDR3 protein: CASSSGSGVGTDTQYF
clone size: .
D gene: .
V gene: TRBV7-6
J gene: TRBJ2-3

CDR3 DNA: TGTGCCAGCAGGGAACAGGGAATTGGTAACACCGGGGAGCTGTTTTTT
CDR3 protein: CASREQGIGNTGELFF
clone size: .
D gene: .
V gene: TRBV5-6
J gene: TRBJ2-2

CDR3 DNA: TGCGCCAGCAGTTTAGTTCAGGGGGTTGGAAGGACTGAAGCTTTCTTT
CDR3 protein: CASSLVQGVGRTEAFF
clone size: .
D gene: TRBD1
V gene: TRBV5-1
J gene: TRBJ1-1

CDR3 DNA: TGTGCCAGCTCACCACCGGGGACTAGCGGGGCATATACGCAGTATTTT
CDR3 protein: CASSPPGTSGAYTQYF
clone size: few
D gene: TRBD2
V gene: TRBV18
J gene: TRBJ2-3

CDR3 DNA: TGTGCCAGCAGTACCATCAGGGCTGGCTATGGCTACACCTTC
CDR3 protein: CASSTIRAGYGYTF
clone size: .
D gene: .
V gene: TRBV6-5
J gene: TRBJ1-2

CDR3 DNA: TGTGCCATCGACCTCCTAGCGGGGGTTCGCGATACGCAGTATTTT
CDR3 protein: CAIDLLAGVRDTQYF
clone size: .
D gene: TRBD2
V gene: TRBV11-2
J gene: TRBJ2-3

CDR3 DNA: TGTGCCAGCAGCCGCGACCGACAGGGGACCACTGAAGCTTTCTTT
CDR3 protein: CASSRDRQGTTEAFF
clone size: .
D gene: TRBD1
V gene: TRBV6-5
J gene: TRBJ1-1

CDR3 DNA: TGTGCCAGCATGCCGGGCCTAGGTAACTATGGCTACACCTTC
CDR3 protein: CASMPGLGNYGYTF
clone size: once
D gene: .
V gene: TRBV6-5
J gene: TRBJ1-2

CDR3 DNA: TGTGCCAGCAGCCGGGATGCGTGGAACACTGAAGCTTTCTTT
CDR3 protein: CASSRDAWNTEAFF
clone size: .
D gene: .
V gene: TRBV7-2
J gene: TRBJ1-1

CDR3 DNA: TGTGCCAGCAGCGTGGACAGGAGGGGTACTGAAGCTTTCTTT
CDR3 protein: CASSVDRRGTEAFF
clone size: .
D gene: TRBD1
V gene: TRBV6-2/TRBV6-3
J gene: TRBJ1-1

CDR3 DNA: TGTGCCAGCAGCTTAGCCAGATCGAACACCGGGGAGCTGTTTTTT
CDR3 protein: CASSLARSNTGELFF
clone size: .
D gene: .
V gene: TRBV7-8
J gene: TRBJ2-2